The source of this T cell receptor beta chain is a study of T cell repertoires in cytomegalovirus infection. Study-level information: Shared public TCR beta signatures pointed to both CMV infection and a matching HLA type.

The table lists this clonotype with many counts. Its antigen is undetermined. Study-wide results and limits: Within the response measured ex vivo, HLA-C-restricted CMV-specific TCR beta clonotypes were dominant. The study identified carriers of CMV plus the relevant HLA from cumulative public TCR beta family frequency.

V was shortened by 4 bases and J by 8 bases, with 14 bases between the two germline ends. The CDR3 consists of 13 residues. The V gene's germline CDR1 is SGHVS and CDR2 FQNEAQ. TCRdb reanalysed the reads using MiXCR and keeps one entry per CDR3 protein. Seen here are a few hundred thousand distinct CDR3 sequences, around a sixth observed once, and the top ten hold 7.5% to 9.5%. This receptor was taken from a human donor in good health (CMV status not recorded). Some clones in this sample may be carry-over from other donors' samples. Sequenced sample: PBMCs. The chain is built from TRBV7-8 and TRBJ1-2; D not resolved. CDR3 DNA sequence: TGTGCCAGCAGCTCCCCCGGGATAGGCGGCTACACCTTC. It specifies CASSSPGIGGYTF.